This TCR beta chain was observed in a study of blood T cell repertoires in COVID-19. The germline V gene encodes CDR1 LGHNA and CDR2 YNFKEQ. After removal of 1 base from V and 7 bases from J, the junction contained 6 bases not matched to a gene. This CDR3 has 16 amino acids. Profiling relied on immunoSEQ multiplex PCR, and the TCRdb table lists in-frame clones only, not all of them. The profile shows some 190,000 clones, almost 85% of them singletons. The source material was peripheral blood. The rearrangement uses TRBV4-2 and TRBJ2-1, with TRBD2 matching over 11 bases. The clonotype was recovered from a woman in her 70s with active or convalescent COVID-19. In nucleotides, the CDR3 is TGTGCCAGCAGCCAAGTGGCACTAGCGGGGGAAAATGAGCAGTTCTTC. Protein: CASSQVALAGENEQFF.